These T cell receptor beta chains were read from a single sample in a study of blood T cell repertoires in COVID-19. The data were produced by immunoSEQ multiplex PCR, yet TCRdb's version contains in-frame clones alone and is incomplete. The sample has a few hundred thousand clones, nearly 90% seen once. The sequencing sample was made of PBMCs or T cells enriched from blood (not recorded which). The source of these receptors is a woman aged 18-30 years with acute COVID-19. Both conserved end residues are part of each CDR3. Fields, in order: D gene, V gene, clone size, J gene, CDR3 DNA, CDR3 protein. A D gene is named only where the DNA matches it firmly. A clone size is listed for some rows: how often the clone was seen (once, few, many), or a class if it is expanded.

-	TRBV9	-	TRBJ2-3	TGTGCCAGCAGCGTAGGAGTAGGGGCCACAGATACGCAGTATTTT	CASSVGVGATDTQYF
TRBD1	TRBV5-1	-	TRBJ1-1	TGCGCCAGCAGCTTAACAGGGGACACTGAAGCTTTCTTT	CASSLTGDTEAFF
-	TRBV18	once	TRBJ2-2	TGTGCCAGCTCACCACGGACAACGAACACCGGGGAGCTGTTTTTT	CASSPRTTNTGELFF
TRBD1	TRBV19	-	TRBJ1-5	TGTGCCAGTAGTATGCTACAGGGGGAAAATCAGCCCCAGCATTTT	CASSMLQGENQPQHF
TRBD1	TRBV7-2	-	TRBJ1-2	TGTGCCAGCAGCTTTGACAGGGCGAACTATGGCTACACCTTC	CASSFDRANYGYTF
-	TRBV6-5	-	TRBJ1-5	TGTGCCAGCAGTCTACAGGAGAATCAGCCCCAGCATTTT	CASSLQENQPQHF
TRBD1	TRBV28	few	TRBJ1-1	TGTGCCAGCAAGTCCGGGGGACAGGGGAACACTGAAGCTTTCTTT	CASKSGGQGNTEAFF
-	TRBV5-4	-	TRBJ1-3	TGTGCCAGCAGCTACGGTAGCAGGACAAGAAACACCATATATTTT	CASSYGSRTRNTIYF
TRBD2	TRBV5-6	-	TRBJ2-2	TGTGCCAGCAGCTTTCGGGAGGGCCTGGCCGGGGAGCTGTTTTTT	CASSFREGLAGELFF
TRBD1	TRBV9	-	TRBJ2-1	TGTGCCAGCAGCGAGACAGGGCCCGGCGAGCAGTTCTTC	CASSETGPGEQFF
TRBD1	TRBV7-2	-	TRBJ1-2	TGTGCCAGCAGCCCCGGTAGAACAGGGGGCGTTAAATATGGCTACACCTTC	CASSPGRTGGVKYGYTF
-	TRBV29-1	-	TRBJ1-2	TGCAGCGACAGTCATGGCTACACCTTC	CSDSHGYTF
TRBD1	TRBV9	-	TRBJ2-3	TGTGCCAGCAGCGTCCCCCGGGGACAGGGCACAGATACGCAGTATTTT	CASSVPRGQGTDTQYF
TRBD1	TRBV28	-	TRBJ1-6	TGTGCCAGCAGGGGACAGAGCTATAATTCACCCCTCCACTTT	CASRGQSYNSPLHF
TRBD2	TRBV10-3	once	TRBJ2-2	TGTGCCATCAGTGAGTCAAGGCTAGCGGGAGGAGGCGGGGAGCTGTTTTTT	CAISESRLAGGGGELFF
TRBD1	TRBV24-1	-	TRBJ1-2	TGTGCCACCAGTGACCCGAGGCTGACAGGGGCTGGTGGCTACACCTTC	CATSDPRLTGAGGYTF
-	TRBV19	-	TRBJ1-3	TGTGCCAGTAGTACCAGACAAGGCCAAGGAAACACCATATATTTT	CASSTRQGQGNTIYF
TRBD2	TRBV28	-	TRBJ2-1	TGTGCCAGCAGCCAACTAGCGGACTTTTACAATGAGCAGTTCTTC	CASSQLADFYNEQFF
-	TRBV6-5	once	TRBJ1-2	TGTGCCAGCAGACGGACAGCTACTAACTATGGCTACACCTTC	CASRRTATNYGYTF
TRBD1	TRBV5-6	-	TRBJ1-2	TGTGCCAGCAGCTTGGTAGCTGGACAGGGCTATGGCTACACCTTC	CASSLVAGQGYGYTF
-	TRBV27	-	TRBJ1-1	TGTGCCAGCAGTTTAGTGCAGGGCTGGACTGAAGCTTTCTTT	CASSLVQGWTEAFF
TRBD1	TRBV3-1/TRBV3-2	few	TRBJ2-4	TGTGCCAGCAGCCAAGAAAGTCTTAGCCGGGACAGGAACAAAAACATTCAGTACTTC	CASSQESLSRDRNKNIQYF
TRBD1	TRBV5-6	-	TRBJ1-5	TGTGCCAGCAGCTTAAAGGGACAGTATAATCAGCCCCAGCATTTT	CASSLKGQYNQPQHF
-	TRBV7-9	-	TRBJ1-3	TGTGCCAGCAGCTCAACCCACAGGGACTCTGGAAACACCATATATTTT	CASSSTHRDSGNTIYF
-	TRBV5-6	-	TRBJ1-6	TGTGCCAGCAGCTTGGGCGACACCTATAATTCACCCCTCCACTTT	CASSLGDTYNSPLHF
-	TRBV10-3	-	TRBJ2-1	TGTGCCATCAGTGAGGTTCTGCAGGGCGGGGATGAGCAGTTCTTC	CAISEVLQGGDEQFF
TRBD1	TRBV7-9	-	TRBJ2-3	TGTGCCAGCAGCTCCCCCAAGGACAGGGAGACAGATACGCAGTATTTT	CASSSPKDRETDTQYF
-	TRBV27	few	TRBJ1-1	TGTGCCAGCAGCAAGTCCGAGGGATGGGGCACTGAAGCTTTCTTT	CASSKSEGWGTEAFF
-	TRBV28	-	TRBJ1-1	TGTGCCAGCAGTTTCCTCACTGAAGCTTTCTTT	CASSFLTEAFF
-	TRBV5-1	-	TRBJ2-3	TGCGCCAGCAGCGGGGGGACTTTTTCTAGCACAGATACGCAGTATTTT	CASSGGTFSSTDTQYF
TRBD1	TRBV7-2	-	TRBJ2-1	TGTGCCAGCAGCTGGCAGGGGGCCTACCACAATGAGCAGTTCTTC	CASSWQGAYHNEQFF
-	TRBV27	-	TRBJ1-6	TGTGCCAGCAGTACGACTAGGAGCTCCTATAATTCACCCCTCCACTTT	CASSTTRSSYNSPLHF
-	TRBV15	-	TRBJ1-1	TGTGCCACCAGCAGAGAGACAGTTCCCACTGAAGCTTTCTTT	CATSRETVPTEAFF
TRBD2	TRBV7-6	-	TRBJ2-1	TGTGCCAGCAGCCAACTAGCGGGAGGGACTGCTTACAATGAGCAGTTCTTC	CASSQLAGGTAYNEQFF
TRBD1	TRBV6-1	-	TRBJ1-5	TGTGCCAGCAGTGCGGTAGGGACAGGGGGGAATCAGCCCCAGCATTTT	CASSAVGTGGNQPQHF